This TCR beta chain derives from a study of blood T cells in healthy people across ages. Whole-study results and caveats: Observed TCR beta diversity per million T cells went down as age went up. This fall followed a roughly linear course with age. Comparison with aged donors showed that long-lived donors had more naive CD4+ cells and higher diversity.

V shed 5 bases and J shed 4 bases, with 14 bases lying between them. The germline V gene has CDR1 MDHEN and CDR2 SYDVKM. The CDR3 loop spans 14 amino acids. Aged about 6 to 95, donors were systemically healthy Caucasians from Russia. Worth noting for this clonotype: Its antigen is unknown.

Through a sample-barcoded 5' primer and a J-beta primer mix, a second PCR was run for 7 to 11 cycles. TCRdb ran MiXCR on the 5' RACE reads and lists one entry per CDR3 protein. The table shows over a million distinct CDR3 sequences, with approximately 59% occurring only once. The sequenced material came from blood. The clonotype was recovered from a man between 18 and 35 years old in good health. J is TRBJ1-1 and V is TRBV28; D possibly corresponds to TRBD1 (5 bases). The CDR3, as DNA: TGTGCCAGCAGTCCCAGGGTCGGAGGCACTGAAGCTTTCTTT. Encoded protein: CASSPRVGGTEAFF.